Each of the 18 T cell receptor beta chains below was sequenced from the same sample in a study of cytomegalovirus exposure and HLA in healthy donors. Primers included in the PCR were 60 Vbeta and 13 Jbeta primers. Assay used: immunoSEQ multiplex PCR; TCRdb lists only in-frame clones, some missing. The sample yields 110,000 to 150,000 clones, about 77% seen once. The sample was PBMCs. The receptor source for this set is a female donor in good health and CMV-seronegative.

The chain links TRBV6-1 to TRBJ1-6, with D perhaps TRBD1 (5 bases). CDR1 and CDR2 (germline): MNHNS, SASEGT. This CDR3 has 15 amino acids. Trimming removed 6 bases from V and 1 base from J, with 10 bases in between. As DNA, the CDR3 is TGTGCCAGCAGACACGGGGGGTCCTATAATTCACCCCTCCACTTT. It is translated as CASRHGGSYNSPLHF.

The rearrangement joins TRBV4-1 to TRBJ1-1, with 10 positions matching TRBD1. Germline trimming cut 3 bases from V and 7 bases from J; bases unmatched to any gene: 17. Germline values: CDR1 MGHRA, CDR2 YSYEKL. This CDR3 has 18 residues. CDR3 bases: TGCGCCAGCAGCCACAGAGTCCCGGGACAGGGGTCGCAAGGTGAAGCTTTCTTT. Residues: CASSHRVPGQGSQGEAFF.

The rearrangement joins TRBV28 to TRBJ2-5, with 10 positions matching TRBD2. The CDR3 loop spans 16 amino acids. J gave up 5 bases and V 5 bases, and 11 bases lay outside the gene matches. Germline CDR1 reads MDHEN; CDR2 reads SYDVKM. This chain's CDR3 is CASSPEREGLRETQYF. Here the CDR3 DNA reads TGTGCCAGCAGTCCAGAGCGGGAGGGCCTGAGGGAGACCCAGTACTTC.

This sequence joins TRBV27 and TRBJ2-5, with 11 bases matching TRBD1. The J segment lost 3 bases and the V segment lost 10 bases, leaving 7 bases of the junction unmatched. Germline assignment: CDR1 MNHEY and CDR2 SMNVEV (reference sequence). CDR3 length equals 14 residues. The DNA of the CDR3 is TGTGCCACCCGCCGGGACAGGGGGGAAGAGACCCAGTACTTC. This translates into CATRRDRGEETQYF.

The chain employs TRBV30 and TRBJ2-3; the D is unclear. In germline, CDR1 is GTSNPN, CDR2 SVGIG (reference sequence). CDR3 length: 12 amino acids. Trimming pared 0 bases from V and 4 bases from J, leaving 5 bases between. The CDR3 coding sequence is TGTGCCTGGAGTGTACTGCCAGATACGCAGTATTTT. Amino acids: CAWSVLPDTQYF.

The chain joins TRBV28 to TRBJ2-7, with 8 bases lining up with TRBD1. V trimming: 6 bases; J trimming: 3 bases; junction bases outside the gene matches: 13. Germline V lookup: CDR1 MDHEN, CDR2 SYDVKM. This CDR3 has 16 residues. The CDR3 bases are TGTGCCAGCAGGCCAGGGGGCGCCGGAGTAGACTACGAGCAGTACTTC. It codes for CASRPGGAGVDYEQYF. The complete variable domain, with remaining parts taken from reference TRBV28 and TRBJ2-7, reads DVKVTQSSRYLVKRTGEKVFLECVQDMDHENMFWYRQDPGLGLRLIYFSYDVKMKEKGDIPEGYSVSREKKERFSLILESASTNQTSMYLCASRPGGAGVDYEQYFGPGTRLTVT.

The V gene is TRBV6-1, the J gene TRBJ1-3; D gene ambiguous. The germline V gene encodes CDR1 MNHNS and CDR2 SASEGT. This CDR3 region has 13 residues. Trimming removed 7 bases from V and 2 bases from J, with 9 bases in between. CDR3 sequence (DNA): TGTGCCAGCATTCTAGGCGCTGGAAACACCATATATTTT. Encoded protein: CASILGAGNTIYF.

The chain joins TRBV16 to TRBJ1-5; D call uncertain. V dropped 0 bases and J dropped 5 bases, with 11 bases sitting between them. Germline CDR1 is KGHSY and CDR2 is FQNENV. The CDR3 has 15 amino acids. CDR3 region: CASSQSFDTDQPQHF. As DNA, the CDR3 is TGTGCCAGCAGCCAATCTTTCGACACGGATCAGCCCCAGCATTTT.

The rearrangement joins TRBV2 to TRBJ1-1; 8 bases agree with TRBD1. The CDR3 totals 15 residues. V lost 4 bases and J lost 7; bases outside the gene matches: 11. Germline lookup yields CDR1 SNHLY and CDR2 FYNNEI. The CDR3 loop reads CASSVPSGGAFEAFF. The CDR3 coding sequence is TGTGCCAGCAGTGTGCCTTCAGGGGGCGCTTTTGAAGCTTTCTTT. Filled out from reference TRBV2 and TRBJ1-1, the complete variable domain reads EPEVTQTPSHQVTQMGQEVILRCVPISNHLYFYWYRQILGQKVEFLVSFYNNEISEKSEIFDDQFSVERPDGSNFTLKIRSTKLEDSAMYFCASSVPSGGAFEAFFGQGTRLTVV.

The chain carries TRBV28 and TRBJ2-2; TRBD2 matches 7 bases. This CDR3 is built from 16 residues. In germline, CDR1 is MDHEN, CDR2 SYDVKM. Trimming removed 6 bases from V and 8 bases from J; junction bases left unmatched: 15. The CDR3 bases are TGTGCCAGCAGCTCCCTAGGGAGGGGTCCGAAGGGGGAGCTGTTTTTT. Residues: CASSSLGRGPKGELFF.

This chain connects TRBV7-8 to TRBJ2-7; the match to TRBD1 covers 11 bases. CDR3 size: 15 residues. From germline, CDR1 is SGHVS and CDR2 FQNEAQ. V was pared by 3 bases and J by 1 base, with 2 bases of the junction left unmatched. In nucleotides, the CDR3 is TGTGCCAGCAGCTTCCGGGACAGGGGGTCCTACGAGCAGTACTTC. Protein product: CASSFRDRGSYEQYF.

The gene calls are TRBV18 and TRBJ1-2, with 8 bases matching TRBD1. The CDR3 is 14 residues long. The germline CDR1 and CDR2 sequences are KGHSH and LQKENI. Trimming took 3 bases from V and 7 from J; bases not matched to a gene: 7. The CDR3 here is CASSPGDRGSGYTF. In nucleotides, the CDR3 is TGTGCCAGCTCACCGGGAGACAGGGGCAGTGGCTACACCTTC.

The V gene is TRBV6-5, the J gene TRBJ1-5, with a tentative D call TRBD1 (6 bases). Germline V gene lookup returns CDR1 MNHEY and CDR2 SVGAGI. The CDR3 spans 16 residues. Trimming left V 3 bases short and J 5 bases short, with 17 bases between. CDR3 DNA: TGTGCCAGCAGTTATTCAGGGGTCCGACCTGATCAGCCCCAGCATTTT. Its translation is CASSYSGVRPDQPQHF.

The chain uses TRBV9 and TRBJ2-2, with 7 nucleotides matching TRBD2. CDR1 and CDR2 from the germline V gene are SGDLS and YYNGEE. CDR3 length equals 15 residues. Trimming cost V 0 bases and J 4 bases; bases outside gene matches: 3. DNA for the CDR3: TGTGCCAGCAGCGTAGAAGCGGGATCCACCGGGGAGCTGTTTTTT. Its protein is CASSVEAGSTGELFF.

CDR3 amino acids: CAISAFLGGLVGMDYGYTF. CDR3 coding DNA: TGTGCCATCAGTGCTTTCCTGGGGGGGCTCGTAGGGATGGACTATGGCTACACCTTC. The chain combines TRBV10-3 with TRBJ1-2; weak D call: TRBD1 (6 bases). The CDR3 covers 19 residues. V was trimmed by 4 bases and J by 3 bases, leaving 27 bases between them. Germline values: CDR1 ENHRY, CDR2 SYGVKD.

This clone was recorded a few times. The chain is built from TRBV11-2 and TRBJ1-6; 9 bases map to TRBD1. This CDR3 spans 15 amino acids. The V segment lost 3 bases and the J segment 8 bases; nucleotides outside the gene matches: 5. Germline V gene sequence: CDR1 SGHAT, CDR2 FQNNGV. The CDR3 reads CASSLDRGGDSPLHF. The CDR3 coding sequence is TGTGCCAGCAGCTTGGACAGGGGCGGCGATTCACCCCTCCACTTT. Full variable domain (outside the CDR3, taken from reference TRBV11-2 and TRBJ1-6): EAGVAQSPRYKIIEKRQSVAFWCNPISGHATLYWYQQILGQGPKLLIQFQNNGVVDDSQLPKDRFSAERLKGVDSTLKIQPAKLEDSAVYLCASSLDRGGDSPLHFGNGTRLTVT.

This chain joins TRBV7-2 and TRBJ2-1; 7 bases line up with TRBD2. Germline assignment: CDR1 SGHTA and CDR2 FQGNSA. CDR3 length equals 14 residues. V dropped 1 base and J dropped 5; count of bases not matched to a gene: 2. The CDR3 sequence is CASSLGLAHNEQFF. DNA for the CDR3: TGTGCCAGCAGCTTAGGACTAGCACACAATGAGCAGTTCTTC.

V usage is TRBV5-8 and J usage is TRBJ2-5; D not resolved. The ends were cut back, 3 bases at V and 1 base at J, with 16 bases in the middle. The CDR3 consists of 16 residues. The germline V gene encodes CDR1 SGHTS and CDR2 YDEGEE. The CDR3 protein is CASSWRGALTQETQYF. In DNA, the CDR3 is TGTGCCAGCAGCTGGAGAGGCGCCTTAACCCAAGAGACCCAGTACTTC. The complete variable domain, with remaining parts taken from reference TRBV5-8 and TRBJ2-5, reads EAGVTQSPTHLIKTRGQQATLRCSPISGHTSVYWYQQALGLGLQFLLWYDEGEERNRGNFPPRFSGRQFPNYSSELNVNALELEDSALYLCASSWRGALTQETQYFGPGTRLLVL.